This T cell receptor beta chain stems from a study of long-term antiretroviral therapy in people with HIV. Assay version v3.0 of immunoSEQ was used, and it was run at survey level. TCRdb's table, derived via immunoSEQ multiplex PCR, lists solely in-frame clones and lacks some. The sample holds about 21,000 clones, about nine tenths seen once. Germline CDR1 is MNHEY and CDR2 is SVGAGI. The V end was cut by 2 bases, the J end by 2 bases, with 7 bases between. This CDR3 is built from 13 residues. The table lists this clone with a few counts. The material sequenced was unsorted PBMCs, taken 2.1 years after starting antiretroviral therapy. The origin of this receptor is a man between 18 and 29 years old with HIV. The rearrangement joins TRBV6-5 to TRBJ2-7; no clear D. The CDR3 spells CASSYGAAYEQYF. The CDR3, as DNA: TGTGCCAGCAGTTACGGCGCGGCCTACGAGCAGTACTTC.